Reported below is one T cell receptor beta chain. Its antigen is undetermined. These data belong to a study of T cells in localized non-small cell lung cancer. The study, taken as a whole, reports: Blood T cell density predicted longer survival; adjacent-lung clonality, shorter. Turning up in adjacent lung were a median around 60 of the top 100 tumor clones. Uninvolved adjacent lung had higher T cell clonality than tumor and all other tissues. The study sequenced only one region of the tumor. As a result, intratumor heterogeneity could not be excluded and remains possible.

CDR3 size: 19 residues. The V segment lost 6 bases and the J segment 0 bases; nucleotides outside the gene matches: 19. The assay was immunoSEQ multiplex PCR, and TCRdb's table has in-frame clones only and misses some. Among nearly 15,000 clones listed, approximately 85% were seen once. The TCR was taken from a woman aged 40-69 years with stage I lung adenocarcinoma. Sequenced material: peripheral blood, taken before any cancer treatment. The chain employs TRBV23-1 and TRBJ1-1; 7 positions match TRBD1. TRBV23-1 is assigned to the ORF class and has an uncertain function. The CDR3 is CASSHSLGELGQMNTEAFF. CDR3 DNA sequence: TGCGCCAGCAGCCATTCATTGGGGGAATTGGGACAGATGAACACTGAAGCTTTCTTT.